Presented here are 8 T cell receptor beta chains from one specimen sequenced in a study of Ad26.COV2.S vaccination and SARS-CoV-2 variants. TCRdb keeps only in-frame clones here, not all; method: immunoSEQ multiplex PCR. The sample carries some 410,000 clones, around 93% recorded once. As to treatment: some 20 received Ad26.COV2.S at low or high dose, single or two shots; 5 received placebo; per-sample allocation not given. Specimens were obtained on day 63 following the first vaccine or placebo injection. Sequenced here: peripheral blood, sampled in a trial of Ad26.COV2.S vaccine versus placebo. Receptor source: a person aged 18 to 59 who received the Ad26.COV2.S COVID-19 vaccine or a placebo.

This CDR3 reads CASSLLTGYSLGAFF. CDR3 in DNA: TGTGCCAGCAGCTTACTTACAGGGTATTCGTTGGGAGCTTTCTTT. V gene TRBV7-2 combines with J gene TRBJ1-1; weak D call: TRBD1 (6 bases). Per germline, CDR1 SGHTA and CDR2 FQGNSA. The CDR3 contains 15 residues. V was clipped by 2 bases and J by 10 bases, with 20 bases between them.

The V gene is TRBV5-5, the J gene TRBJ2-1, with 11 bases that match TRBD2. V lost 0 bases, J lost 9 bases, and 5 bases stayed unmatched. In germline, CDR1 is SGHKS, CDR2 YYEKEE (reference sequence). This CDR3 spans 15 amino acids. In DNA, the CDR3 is TGTGCCAGCAGCTTGGGGACTAGCGGGTCTCCTGAGCAGTTCTTC. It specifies CASSLGTSGSPEQFF.

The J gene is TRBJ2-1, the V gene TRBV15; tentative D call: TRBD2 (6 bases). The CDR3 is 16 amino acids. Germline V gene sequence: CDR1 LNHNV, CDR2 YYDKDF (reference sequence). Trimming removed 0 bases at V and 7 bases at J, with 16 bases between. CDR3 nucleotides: TGTGCCACCAGCAGAGATTGGGCAGCGGGCGGTAATGAGCAGTTCTTC. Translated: CATSRDWAAGGNEQFF.

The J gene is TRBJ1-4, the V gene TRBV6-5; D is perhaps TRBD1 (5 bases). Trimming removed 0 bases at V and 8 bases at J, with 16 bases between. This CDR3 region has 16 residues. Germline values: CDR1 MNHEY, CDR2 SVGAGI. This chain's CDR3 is CASSYSSRGVGEKLFF. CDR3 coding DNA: TGTGCCAGCAGTTACTCGTCGAGAGGGGTCGGGGAAAAACTGTTTTTT.

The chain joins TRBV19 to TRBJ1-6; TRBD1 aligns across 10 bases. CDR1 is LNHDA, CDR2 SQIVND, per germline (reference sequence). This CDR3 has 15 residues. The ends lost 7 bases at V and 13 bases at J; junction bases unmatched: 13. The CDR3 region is CASNPGTGVSGPLHF. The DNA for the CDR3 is TGTGCCAGTAACCCGGGGACAGGGGTTTCGGGTCCCCTCCACTTT.

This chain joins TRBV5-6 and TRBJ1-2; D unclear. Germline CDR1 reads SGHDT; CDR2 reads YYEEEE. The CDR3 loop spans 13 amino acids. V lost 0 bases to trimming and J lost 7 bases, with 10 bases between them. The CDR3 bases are TGTGCCAGCAGCTTGGGGCCTTTAGGTGGCTACACCTTC. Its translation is CASSLGPLGGYTF.

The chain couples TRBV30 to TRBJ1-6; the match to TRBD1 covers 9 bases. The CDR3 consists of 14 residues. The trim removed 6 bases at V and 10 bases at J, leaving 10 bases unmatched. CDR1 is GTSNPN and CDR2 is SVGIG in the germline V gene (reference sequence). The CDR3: CACHEGQGRSPLHF. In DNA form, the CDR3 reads TGTGCCTGCCACGAGGGACAGGGAAGGTCACCCCTCCACTTT. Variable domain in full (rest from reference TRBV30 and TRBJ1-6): SQTIHQWPATLVQPVGSPLSLECTVEGTSNPNLYWYRQAAGRGLQLLFYSVGIGQISSEVPQNLSASRPQDRQFILSSKKLLLSDSGFYLCACHEGQGRSPLHFGNGTRLTVT.

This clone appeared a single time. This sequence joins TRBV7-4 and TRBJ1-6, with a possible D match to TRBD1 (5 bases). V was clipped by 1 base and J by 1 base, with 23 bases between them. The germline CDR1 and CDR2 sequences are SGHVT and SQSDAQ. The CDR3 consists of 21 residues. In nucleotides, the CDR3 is TGTGCCAGCAGCTTAGGGTTCACCATGGGGGGGAGGAATTCCTATAATTCACCCCTCCACTTT. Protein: CASSLGFTMGGRNSYNSPLHF.